This entry lists 10 T cell receptor beta chains sequenced from one sample in a study of CXCR3-negative and CXCR3-positive naive CD8 T cells. cDNA libraries for TRB were generated by 5' RACE incorporating UMI labels. After re-calling the 5' RACE reads, TCRdb lists one entry per CDR3 protein, DNA absent. This repertoire includes fewer than 80,000 distinct CDR3 sequences. The sequenced sample was naive CXCR3- CD8+ T cells from blood. Stated subset: CD45RO-CCR7+CD27+CD95- naive CD8+ T cells lacking CXCR3 (TNR3-). These receptors came from a human donor in good health. Some clones in this sample may be carry-over from other donors' samples.

The chain couples TRBV19 to TRBJ1-5. CDR3 length: 14 residues. Germline assignment: CDR1 LNHDA and CDR2 SQIVND (reference sequence). CDR3 amino acids: CASSIGSSDQPQHF.

The chain has TRBV7-8 and TRBJ1-5. CDR3 length equals 14 residues. CDR1 and CDR2 from the germline V gene are SGHVS and FQNEAQ. CDR3 sequence reads: CASSLMDSNQPQHF.

V and J are TRBV12-3 or TRBV12-4 and TRBJ2-7; absent DNA, TCRdb's TRBD1 call cannot be checked. CDR3 length: 12 residues. The CDR3: CASSLGGDEQYF.

The chain links TRBV12-3 or TRBV12-4 to TRBJ1-3. The length of the CDR3 is 15 residues. This CDR3 reads CASTVFVAAGNTIYF.

The CDR3 reads CAISELRLAGPTTGETQYF. The genes are TRBV10-3 and TRBJ2-5; TCRdb returns TRBD2, unconfirmable since there is no DNA. Germline V gene data show CDR1 as ENHRY and CDR2 as SYGVKD. The CDR3 runs 19 residues.

The CDR3 protein is CASSNDRGRFGYTF. The chain uses TRBV6-2 or TRBV6-3 and TRBJ1-2; TCRdb's D call of TRBD1 is untestable without DNA. Germline V lookup: CDR1 MNHEY, CDR2 SVGEGT. The CDR3 contains 14 residues.

This chain uses TRBV5-1 with TRBJ2-1. Germline V gives CDR1 SGHRS, CDR2 YFSETQ. This CDR3 is built from 14 residues. The CDR3 loop is CASSISDGYNEQFF. The whole variable domain, filled in from reference TRBV5-1 and TRBJ2-1, reads KAGVTQTPRYLIKTRGQQVTLSCSPISGHRSVSWYQQTPGQGLQFLFEYFSETQRNKGNFPGRFSGRQFSNSRSEMNVSTLELGDSALYLCASSISDGYNEQFFGPGTRLTVL.

The rearrangement joins TRBV19 to TRBJ1-1; there is no DNA to check the TCRdb D call of TRBD1. Germline assignment: CDR1 LNHDA and CDR2 SQIVND (reference sequence). The CDR3 totals 14 residues. CDR3 sequence reads: CASSVQGEASEAFF.

The V and J genes are TRBV4-3 and TRBJ2-2. The CDR3 consists of 14 residues. Germline V CDR1 and CDR2: LGHNA, YSLEER. CDR3 in amino acids: CASSHEINTGELFF.

The chain joins TRBV12-3 or TRBV12-4 to TRBJ1-6. The CDR3 covers 13 residues. This CDR3 is CASTGSANSPLHF.